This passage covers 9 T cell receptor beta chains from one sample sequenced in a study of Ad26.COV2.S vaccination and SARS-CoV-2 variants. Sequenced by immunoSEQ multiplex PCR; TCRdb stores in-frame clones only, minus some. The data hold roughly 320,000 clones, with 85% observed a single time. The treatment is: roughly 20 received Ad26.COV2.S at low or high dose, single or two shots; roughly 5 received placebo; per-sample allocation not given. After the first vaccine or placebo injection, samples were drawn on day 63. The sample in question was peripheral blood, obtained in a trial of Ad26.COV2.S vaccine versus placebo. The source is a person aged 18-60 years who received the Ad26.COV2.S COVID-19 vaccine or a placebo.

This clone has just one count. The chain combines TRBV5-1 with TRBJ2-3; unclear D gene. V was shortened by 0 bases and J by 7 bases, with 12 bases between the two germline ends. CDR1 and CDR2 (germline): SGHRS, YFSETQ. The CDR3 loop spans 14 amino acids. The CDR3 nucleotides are TGCGCCAGCAGCTTGGATGACGGGTCCTATACGCAGTATTTT. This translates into CASSLDDGSYTQYF.

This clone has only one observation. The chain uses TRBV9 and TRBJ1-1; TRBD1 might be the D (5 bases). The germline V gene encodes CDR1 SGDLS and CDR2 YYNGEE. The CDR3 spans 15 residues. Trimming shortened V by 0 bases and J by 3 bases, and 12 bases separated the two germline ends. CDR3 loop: CASSVGGRIDTEAFF. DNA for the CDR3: TGTGCCAGCAGCGTAGGGGGGAGGATCGACACTGAAGCTTTCTTT.

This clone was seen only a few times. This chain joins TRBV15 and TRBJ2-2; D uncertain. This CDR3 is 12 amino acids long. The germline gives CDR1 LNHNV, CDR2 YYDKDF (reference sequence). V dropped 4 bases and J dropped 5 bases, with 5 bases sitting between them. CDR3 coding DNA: TGTGCCACCAGCAAGTGGACCGGGGAGCTGTTTTTT. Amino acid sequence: CATSKWTGELFF.

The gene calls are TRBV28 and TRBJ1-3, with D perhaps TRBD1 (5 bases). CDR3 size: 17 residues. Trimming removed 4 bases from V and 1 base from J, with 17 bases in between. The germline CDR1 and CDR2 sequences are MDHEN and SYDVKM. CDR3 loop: CASSSTPPGFSGNTIYF. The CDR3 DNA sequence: TGTGCCAGCAGTTCCACCCCTCCAGGGTTTTCTGGAAACACCATATATTTT. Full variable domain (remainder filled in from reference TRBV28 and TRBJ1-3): DVKVTQSSRYLVKRTGEKVFLECVQDMDHENMFWYRQDPGLGLRLIYFSYDVKMKEKGDIPEGYSVSREKKERFSLILESASTNQTSMYLCASSSTPPGFSGNTIYFGEGSWLTVV.

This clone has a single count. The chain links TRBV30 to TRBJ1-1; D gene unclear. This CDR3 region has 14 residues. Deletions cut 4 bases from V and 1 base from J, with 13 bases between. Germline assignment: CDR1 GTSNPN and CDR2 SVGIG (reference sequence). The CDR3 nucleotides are TGTGCCTGGACCCTCGTCCGGGGGAACACTGAAGCTTTCTTT. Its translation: CAWTLVRGNTEAFF.

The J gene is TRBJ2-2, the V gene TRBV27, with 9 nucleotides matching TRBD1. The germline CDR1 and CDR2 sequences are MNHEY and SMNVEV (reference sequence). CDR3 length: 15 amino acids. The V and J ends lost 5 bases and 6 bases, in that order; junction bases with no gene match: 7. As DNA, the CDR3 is TGTGCCAGCAGTGTACAGGGGGCTTATGCCGGGGAGCTGTTTTTT. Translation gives CASSVQGAYAGELFF.

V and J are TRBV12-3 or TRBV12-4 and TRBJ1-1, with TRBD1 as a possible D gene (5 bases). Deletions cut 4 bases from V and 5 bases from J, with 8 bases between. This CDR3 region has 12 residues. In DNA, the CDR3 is TGTGCCAGCAGTTGGGGCGGAACTGAAGCTTTCTTT. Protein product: CASSWGGTEAFF.

The CDR3, as DNA: TGTGCCAGCAGCCAAGACCCCGGGACAGGGGGAAACAATGAGCAGTTCTTC. Its translation is CASSQDPGTGGNNEQFF. This chain links TRBV3-1 (or the pseudogene TRBV3-2) with TRBJ2-1, with 11 bases identical to TRBD1. The V and J ends lost 0 bases and 5 bases, in that order; junction bases with no gene match: 6. The CDR3 is made up of 17 amino acids. The germline V gene encodes CDR1 LGHDT and CDR2 YNNKEL (reference sequence).

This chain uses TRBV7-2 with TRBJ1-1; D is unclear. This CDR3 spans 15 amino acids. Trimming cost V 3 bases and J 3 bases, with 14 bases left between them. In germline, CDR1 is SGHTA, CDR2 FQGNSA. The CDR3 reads CASSFMPQEYTEAFF. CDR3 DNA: TGTGCCAGCAGCTTTATGCCTCAGGAGTACACTGAAGCTTTCTTT.